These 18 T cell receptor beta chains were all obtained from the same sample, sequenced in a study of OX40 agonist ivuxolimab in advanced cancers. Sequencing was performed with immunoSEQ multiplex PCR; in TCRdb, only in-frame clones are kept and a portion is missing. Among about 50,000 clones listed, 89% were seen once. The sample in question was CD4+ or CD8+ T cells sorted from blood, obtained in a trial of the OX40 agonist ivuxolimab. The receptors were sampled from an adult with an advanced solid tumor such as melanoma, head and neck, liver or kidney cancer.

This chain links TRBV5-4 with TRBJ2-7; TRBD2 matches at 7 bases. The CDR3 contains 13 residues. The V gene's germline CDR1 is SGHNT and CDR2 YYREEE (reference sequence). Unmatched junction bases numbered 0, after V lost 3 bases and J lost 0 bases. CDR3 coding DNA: TGTGCCAGCAGCTGGGGGGGCTCCTACGAGCAGTACGTC. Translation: CASSWGGSYEQYV.

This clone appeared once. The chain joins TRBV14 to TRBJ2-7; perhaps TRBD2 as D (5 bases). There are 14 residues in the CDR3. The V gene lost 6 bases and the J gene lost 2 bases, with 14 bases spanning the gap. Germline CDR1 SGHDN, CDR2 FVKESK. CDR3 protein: CASSGYAGTYEQYF. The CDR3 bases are TGTGCCAGCAGTGGATACGCGGGTACCTACGAGCAGTACTTC. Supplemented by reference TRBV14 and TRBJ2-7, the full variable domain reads EAGVTQFPSHSVIEKGQTVTLRCDPISGHDNLYWYRRVMGKEIKFLLHFVKESKQDESGMPNNRFLAERTGGTYSTLKVQPAELEDSGVYFCASSGYAGTYEQYFGPGTRLTVT.

The CDR3 region is CASSPGTGYNEQFF. CDR3 in DNA: TGTGCCAGCAGTCCCGGGACAGGGTACAATGAGCAGTTCTTC. V gene TRBV2 combines with J gene TRBJ2-1, with 9 positions matching TRBD1. Germline CDR1 reads SNHLY; CDR2 reads FYNNEI. V shed 5 bases, J shed 4 bases, and the junction held 3 bases outside the gene matches. The CDR3 spans 14 residues.

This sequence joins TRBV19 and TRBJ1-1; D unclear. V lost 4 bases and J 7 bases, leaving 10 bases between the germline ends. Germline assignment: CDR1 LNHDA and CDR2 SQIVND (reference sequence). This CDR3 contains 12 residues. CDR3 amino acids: CASSTGLLEAFF. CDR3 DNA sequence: TGTGCCAGTAGTACAGGATTACTTGAAGCTTTCTTT.

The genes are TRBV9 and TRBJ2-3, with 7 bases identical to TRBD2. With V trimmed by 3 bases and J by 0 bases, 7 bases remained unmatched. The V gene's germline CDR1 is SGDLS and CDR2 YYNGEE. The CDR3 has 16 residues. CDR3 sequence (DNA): TGTGCCAGCAGCGCTGTAATAGCGGGTAGCACAGATACGCAGTATTTT. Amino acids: CASSAVIAGSTDTQYF.

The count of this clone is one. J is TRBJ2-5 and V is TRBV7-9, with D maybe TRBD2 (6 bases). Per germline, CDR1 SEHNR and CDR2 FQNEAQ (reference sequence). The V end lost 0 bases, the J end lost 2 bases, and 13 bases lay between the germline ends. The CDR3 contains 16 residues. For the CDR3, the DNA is TGTGCCAGCAGCTTAGCGCGGTCCGGAGGGCAAGAGACCCAGTACTTC. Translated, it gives CASSLARSGGQETQYF.

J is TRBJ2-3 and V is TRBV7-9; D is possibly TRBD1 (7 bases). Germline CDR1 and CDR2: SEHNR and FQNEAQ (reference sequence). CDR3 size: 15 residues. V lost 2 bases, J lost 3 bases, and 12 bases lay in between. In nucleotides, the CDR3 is TGTGCCAGCAGCTTACAGGGGGGCCTTACAGATACGCAGTATTTT. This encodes CASSLQGGLTDTQYF.

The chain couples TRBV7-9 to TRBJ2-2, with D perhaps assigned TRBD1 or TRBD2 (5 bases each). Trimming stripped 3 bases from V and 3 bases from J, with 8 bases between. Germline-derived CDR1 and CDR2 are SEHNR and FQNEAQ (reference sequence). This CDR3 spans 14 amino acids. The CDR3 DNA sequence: TGTGCCAGCAGCTTCGGGGCATACACCGGGGAGCTGTTTTTT. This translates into CASSFGAYTGELFF.

The CDR3 reads CASSPPRQALSYNSPLHF. The CDR3, as DNA: TGTGCCAGCAGCCCACCCAGACAGGCGCTCTCCTATAATTCACCCCTCCACTTT. V gene TRBV7-2 combines with J gene TRBJ1-6; possibly TRBD1 for D (6 bases). Germline values: CDR1 SGHTA, CDR2 FQGNSA. Trimming removed 5 bases at V and 0 bases at J, with 17 bases between. The CDR3 loop spans 18 amino acids.

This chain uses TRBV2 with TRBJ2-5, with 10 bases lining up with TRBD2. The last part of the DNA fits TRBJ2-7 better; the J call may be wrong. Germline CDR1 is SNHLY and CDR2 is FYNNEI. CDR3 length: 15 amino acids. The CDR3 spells CASRALAGFTYEQYF. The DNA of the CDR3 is TGTGCCAGCAGGGCACTAGCGGGGTTTACCTACGAGCAGTACTTC.

CDR3 amino acids: CASSQGVGAYEQYV. CDR3 nucleotide sequence: TGCGCCAGCAGCCAAGGGGTCGGGGCCTACGAGCAGTACGTC. The J gene is TRBJ2-7, the V gene TRBV4-1, with D possibly being TRBD2 (5 bases). Between the trimmed V and J ends, which lost 1 base and 2 bases, there was a span of 9 bases. The CDR3 spans 14 residues. Germline CDR1 reads MGHRA; CDR2 reads YSYEKL.

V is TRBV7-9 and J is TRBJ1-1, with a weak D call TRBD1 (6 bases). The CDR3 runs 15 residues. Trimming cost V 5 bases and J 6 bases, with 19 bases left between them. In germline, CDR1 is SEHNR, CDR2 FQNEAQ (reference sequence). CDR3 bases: TGTGCCAGCAGCCTACCGGACAGCCCAATTTCTGAAGCTTTCTTT. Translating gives CASSLPDSPISEAFF.

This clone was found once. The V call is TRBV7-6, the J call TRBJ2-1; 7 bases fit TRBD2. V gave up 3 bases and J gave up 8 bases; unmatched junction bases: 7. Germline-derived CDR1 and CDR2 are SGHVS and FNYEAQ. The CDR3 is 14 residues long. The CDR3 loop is CASSFGRGFYEQFF. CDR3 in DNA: TGTGCCAGCAGCTTTGGGCGGGGGTTCTATGAGCAGTTCTTC.

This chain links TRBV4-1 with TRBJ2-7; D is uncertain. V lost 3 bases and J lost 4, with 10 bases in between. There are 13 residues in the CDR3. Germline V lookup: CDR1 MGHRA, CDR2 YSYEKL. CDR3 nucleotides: TGCGCCAGCAGCCAGGGTACCGGGTACGAGCAGTACGTC. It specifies CASSQGTGYEQYV.

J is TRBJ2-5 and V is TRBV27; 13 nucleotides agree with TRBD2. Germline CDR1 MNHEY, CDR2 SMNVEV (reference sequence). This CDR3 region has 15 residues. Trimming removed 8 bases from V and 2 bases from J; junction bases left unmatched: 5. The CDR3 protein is CASHGLAGDQETQYF. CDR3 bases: TGTGCCAGCCACGGACTAGCGGGGGATCAAGAGACCCAGTACTTC.

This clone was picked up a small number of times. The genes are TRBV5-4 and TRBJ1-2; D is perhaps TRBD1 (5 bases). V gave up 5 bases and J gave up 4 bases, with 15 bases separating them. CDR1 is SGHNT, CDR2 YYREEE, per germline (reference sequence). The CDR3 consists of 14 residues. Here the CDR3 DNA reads TGTGCCAGCAGTAACGATGGGACGACCTATGGCTACACCTTC. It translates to CASSNDGTTYGYTF.

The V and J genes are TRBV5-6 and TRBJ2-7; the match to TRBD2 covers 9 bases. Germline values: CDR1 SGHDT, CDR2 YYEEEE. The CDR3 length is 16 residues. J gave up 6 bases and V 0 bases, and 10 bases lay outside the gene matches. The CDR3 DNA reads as TGTGCCAGCAGCTTGGCCAGTCCAGCGGGAGGTGGCGAGCAGTACTTC. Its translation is CASSLASPAGGGEQYF.

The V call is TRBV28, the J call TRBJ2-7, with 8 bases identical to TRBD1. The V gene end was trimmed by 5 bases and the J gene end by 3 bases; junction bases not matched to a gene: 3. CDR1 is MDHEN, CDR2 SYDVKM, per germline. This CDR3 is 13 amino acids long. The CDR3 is CASSLGTGYEQYV. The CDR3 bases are TGTGCCAGCAGTCTAGGGACAGGCTACGAGCAGTACGTC.